This passage covers 17 T cell receptor beta chains from one sample sequenced in a study of T cells in tuberculosis. TCRdb's table, derived via immunoSEQ multiplex PCR, lists solely in-frame clones and lacks some. The table records 35,000 to 40,000 clones, 90% to 95% of them present only once. The sequencing sample was made of PBMCs. These receptors all come from a donor aged 10-35 years with latent tuberculosis or without tuberculosis infection. Some clones in this sample may be carry-over from other donors' samples.

The rearrangement uses TRBV4-3 and TRBJ1-1; 8 nucleotides line up with TRBD1. The CDR3 loop spans 15 amino acids. With 1 base clipped from V and 3 bases from J, the junction kept 4 bases outside the gene matches. Germline CDR1 LGHNA, CDR2 YSLEER. The CDR3, as DNA: TGCGCCAGCAGCCAAGCGGACAGGGTTTACACTGAAGCTTTCTTT. This sequence encodes CASSQADRVYTEAFF.

The chain joins TRBV4-3 to TRBJ1-1; TRBD1 might be the D (5 bases). Germline V gene data show CDR1 as LGHNA and CDR2 as YSLEER. This CDR3 has 16 amino acids. Trimming shortened V by 0 bases and J by 11 bases, and 22 bases separated the two germline ends. The CDR3 DNA reads TGCGCCAGCAGCCAAGATTCCGCGGCCAGGGAAATTGAGGCTTTCTTT. Amino acid sequence: CASSQDSAAREIEAFF.

This clone was recorded once. J is TRBJ2-2 and V is TRBV7-2; tentatively, D is TRBD2 (6 bases). The V gene's germline CDR1 is SGHTA and CDR2 FQGNSA. V shed 3 bases and J shed 6 bases, with 11 bases lying between them. The CDR3 has 14 amino acids. The CDR3 bases are TGTGCCAGCAGCTTGGGGGGTGGGGCCGGGGAGCTGTTTTTT. Translating gives CASSLGGGAGELFF.

This chain joins TRBV2 and TRBJ2-7, with a tentative D call TRBD2 (5 bases). The CDR3 runs 14 residues. Per germline, CDR1 SNHLY and CDR2 FYNNEI. The V end was cut by 1 base, the J end by 3 bases, with 10 bases between. Written as DNA, the CDR3 is TGTGCCAGCAGTGAAGGCGTAGGGAGCTACGAGCAGTACTTC. This sequence encodes CASSEGVGSYEQYF.

The rearrangement links TRBV25-1 to TRBJ2-3; D may be TRBD1 (5 bases). CDR1 is MGHDK, CDR2 SYGVNS, per germline. This CDR3 is built from 16 residues. V was clipped by 1 base and J by 0 bases, with 11 bases between them. The CDR3 reads CASSELTDNSTDTQYF. The DNA of the CDR3 is TGTGCCAGCAGTGAATTGACAGATAATAGCACAGATACGCAGTATTTT.

In its sample, this clone was seen once. The chain employs TRBV4-3 and TRBJ1-1, with 8 positions matching TRBD1. The trim removed 6 bases at V and 1 base at J, leaving 10 bases unmatched. The CDR3 is 16 amino acids. Germline V gene data show CDR1 as LGHNA and CDR2 as YSLEER. The CDR3 bases are TGCGCCAGCAGTCCAGGACAGGGAAGAAGGAACACTGAAGCTTTCTTT. Encoded protein: CASSPGQGRRNTEAFF.

The chain joins TRBV5-1 to TRBJ1-1, with 10 bases that match TRBD1. V gave up 3 bases and J gave up 4 bases; unmatched junction bases: 3. Germline V gene lookup returns CDR1 SGHRS and CDR2 YFSETQ. CDR3 length equals 14 residues. CDR3 protein: CASSWDRGFTEAFF. The CDR3 bases are TGCGCCAGCAGCTGGGACAGGGGATTCACTGAAGCTTTCTTT.

The chain joins TRBV13 to TRBJ1-6; D might be TRBD1 (5 bases). The CDR3 runs to 14 residues. Germline loops: CDR1 PRHDT, CDR2 FYEKMQ (reference sequence). V lost 5 bases and J lost 7, with 12 bases in between. CDR3 coding DNA: TGTGCCAGCAGCGCGGGACTTACCAATTCACCCCTCCACTTT. Translated: CASSAGLTNSPLHF.

This clone was detected once. V usage is TRBV12-5 and J usage is TRBJ1-2; D might be TRBD1 (6 bases). V shed 3 bases and J shed 2 bases, with 13 bases lying between them. This CDR3 is built from 15 residues. CDR1 and CDR2 from the germline V gene are LGHNT and FRNRAP. In DNA form, the CDR3 reads TGTGCTAGTGGTTTAACACCAACAGGGAACTATGGCTACACCTTC. Its protein is CASGLTPTGNYGYTF.

V gene TRBV4-3 combines with J gene TRBJ2-3; D may be TRBD2 (6 bases). This CDR3 has 14 residues. Germline V lookup: CDR1 LGHNA, CDR2 YSLEER. V was pared by 1 base and J by 4 bases, with 9 bases between. Here the CDR3 DNA reads TGCGCCAGCAGCCAAGGACTAGGCCCAGATACGCAGTATTTT. It encodes CASSQGLGPDTQYF.

This clone has only one observation. The rearrangement joins TRBV2 to TRBJ1-2, with TRBD1 as a possible D gene (5 bases). The germline V gene encodes CDR1 SNHLY and CDR2 FYNNEI. The V end lost 10 bases, the J end lost 5 bases, and 17 bases lay between the germline ends. The CDR3 is made up of 13 amino acids. The CDR3 DNA sequence: TGTGCCACCTCGACAGAAAACAGTTATGGCTACACCTTC. It is translated as CATSTENSYGYTF.

This clone was observed once. The chain couples TRBV7-9 to TRBJ2-6; weak D call: TRBD1 (5 bases). Trimming took 6 bases from V and 0 from J, leaving 12 bases between them. Germline assignment: CDR1 SEHNR and CDR2 FQNEAQ (reference sequence). The CDR3 consists of 16 residues. The CDR3 region is CASRQADSSGANVLTF. As DNA, the CDR3 is TGTGCCAGCAGACAGGCCGACAGCTCTGGGGCCAACGTCCTGACTTTC.

This clone was counted a single time. The chain combines TRBV19 with TRBJ1-2; 7 bases line up with TRBD1. Germline values: CDR1 LNHDA, CDR2 SQIVND (reference sequence). V lost 3 bases and J lost 0; bases outside the gene matches: 7. The CDR3 is made up of 16 amino acids. CDR3: CASSMLGDSTNYGYTF. In nucleotides, the CDR3 is TGTGCCAGTAGTATGTTGGGGGACAGCACTAACTATGGCTACACCTTC.

The V call is TRBV7-2, the J call TRBJ2-1; 7 bases line up with TRBD1. The CDR3 has 16 amino acids. With V trimmed by 4 bases and J by 8 bases, 14 bases remained unmatched. Germline lookup yields CDR1 SGHTA and CDR2 FQGNSA. The DNA for the CDR3 is TGTGCCAGCAGCTACAGGGGTTACAGGGGATACGATGAGCAGTTCTTC. It codes for CASSYRGYRGYDEQFF.

The chain is built from TRBV6-4 and TRBJ2-2; 7 bases align to TRBD1. V lost 5 bases to trimming and J lost 2 bases; unmatched junction nucleotides: 2. Germline CDR1 and CDR2: MRHNA and SNTAGT. This CDR3 is 14 amino acids long. CDR3 bases: TGTGCCAGCAGTCGGGACAGTAACACCGGGGAGCTGTTTTTT. As protein: CASSRDSNTGELFF.

The J gene is TRBJ1-4, the V gene TRBV7-2; TRBD1 aligns across 8 bases. The germline CDR1 and CDR2 sequences are SGHTA and FQGNSA. This CDR3 spans 15 amino acids. V lost 5 bases, J lost 8 bases, and 10 bases stayed unmatched. The CDR3 DNA reads TGTGCCAGCAGCCGAACCGACAGGGGACGCGAAAAACTGTTTTTT. Translated: CASSRTDRGREKLFF.

The chain has TRBV14 and TRBJ1-6; D not certain. With 5 bases removed from V and 0 bases from J, the gap between germline ends came to 11 bases. This CDR3 region has 16 residues. CDR1 is SGHDN, CDR2 FVKESK, per germline. The CDR3 DNA follows: TGTGCCAGCAGCTCGGAGGGCAGCTCCTATAATTCACCCCTCCACTTT. It is translated as CASSSEGSSYNSPLHF.